This T cell receptor (beta chain) was documented in a study of immune evolution from preneoplasia to lung adenocarcinoma. Note on this clone: Its antigen is currently unknown.

J gave up 2 bases and V 2 bases, and 8 bases lay outside the gene matches. From germline, CDR1 is ENHRY and CDR2 SYGVKD. CDR3 length equals 17 residues. Study-level points and caveats: Later-stage lesions appeared to have more T cells, more diversity, less clonality.

The data were produced by immunoSEQ multiplex PCR, yet TCRdb's version contains in-frame clones alone and is incomplete. Of approximately 17,000 clones detected, approximately 86% appear once; the ten largest clones hold 2.5% to 3%. Premalignant or tumor cells were enriched by macro-dissection after pathologic assessment. The chain combines TRBV10-3 with TRBJ2-3, with 9 bases lining up with TRBD2. The sequence was collected from an older person with invasive lung adenocarcinoma. The sample consisted of FFPE invasive lung adenocarcinoma tissue. The CDR3 DNA reads as TGTGCCATCAGTGAGCCCGGACTAGCGCGGCTCACAGATACGCAGTATTTT. Translation gives CAISEPGLARLTDTQYF.